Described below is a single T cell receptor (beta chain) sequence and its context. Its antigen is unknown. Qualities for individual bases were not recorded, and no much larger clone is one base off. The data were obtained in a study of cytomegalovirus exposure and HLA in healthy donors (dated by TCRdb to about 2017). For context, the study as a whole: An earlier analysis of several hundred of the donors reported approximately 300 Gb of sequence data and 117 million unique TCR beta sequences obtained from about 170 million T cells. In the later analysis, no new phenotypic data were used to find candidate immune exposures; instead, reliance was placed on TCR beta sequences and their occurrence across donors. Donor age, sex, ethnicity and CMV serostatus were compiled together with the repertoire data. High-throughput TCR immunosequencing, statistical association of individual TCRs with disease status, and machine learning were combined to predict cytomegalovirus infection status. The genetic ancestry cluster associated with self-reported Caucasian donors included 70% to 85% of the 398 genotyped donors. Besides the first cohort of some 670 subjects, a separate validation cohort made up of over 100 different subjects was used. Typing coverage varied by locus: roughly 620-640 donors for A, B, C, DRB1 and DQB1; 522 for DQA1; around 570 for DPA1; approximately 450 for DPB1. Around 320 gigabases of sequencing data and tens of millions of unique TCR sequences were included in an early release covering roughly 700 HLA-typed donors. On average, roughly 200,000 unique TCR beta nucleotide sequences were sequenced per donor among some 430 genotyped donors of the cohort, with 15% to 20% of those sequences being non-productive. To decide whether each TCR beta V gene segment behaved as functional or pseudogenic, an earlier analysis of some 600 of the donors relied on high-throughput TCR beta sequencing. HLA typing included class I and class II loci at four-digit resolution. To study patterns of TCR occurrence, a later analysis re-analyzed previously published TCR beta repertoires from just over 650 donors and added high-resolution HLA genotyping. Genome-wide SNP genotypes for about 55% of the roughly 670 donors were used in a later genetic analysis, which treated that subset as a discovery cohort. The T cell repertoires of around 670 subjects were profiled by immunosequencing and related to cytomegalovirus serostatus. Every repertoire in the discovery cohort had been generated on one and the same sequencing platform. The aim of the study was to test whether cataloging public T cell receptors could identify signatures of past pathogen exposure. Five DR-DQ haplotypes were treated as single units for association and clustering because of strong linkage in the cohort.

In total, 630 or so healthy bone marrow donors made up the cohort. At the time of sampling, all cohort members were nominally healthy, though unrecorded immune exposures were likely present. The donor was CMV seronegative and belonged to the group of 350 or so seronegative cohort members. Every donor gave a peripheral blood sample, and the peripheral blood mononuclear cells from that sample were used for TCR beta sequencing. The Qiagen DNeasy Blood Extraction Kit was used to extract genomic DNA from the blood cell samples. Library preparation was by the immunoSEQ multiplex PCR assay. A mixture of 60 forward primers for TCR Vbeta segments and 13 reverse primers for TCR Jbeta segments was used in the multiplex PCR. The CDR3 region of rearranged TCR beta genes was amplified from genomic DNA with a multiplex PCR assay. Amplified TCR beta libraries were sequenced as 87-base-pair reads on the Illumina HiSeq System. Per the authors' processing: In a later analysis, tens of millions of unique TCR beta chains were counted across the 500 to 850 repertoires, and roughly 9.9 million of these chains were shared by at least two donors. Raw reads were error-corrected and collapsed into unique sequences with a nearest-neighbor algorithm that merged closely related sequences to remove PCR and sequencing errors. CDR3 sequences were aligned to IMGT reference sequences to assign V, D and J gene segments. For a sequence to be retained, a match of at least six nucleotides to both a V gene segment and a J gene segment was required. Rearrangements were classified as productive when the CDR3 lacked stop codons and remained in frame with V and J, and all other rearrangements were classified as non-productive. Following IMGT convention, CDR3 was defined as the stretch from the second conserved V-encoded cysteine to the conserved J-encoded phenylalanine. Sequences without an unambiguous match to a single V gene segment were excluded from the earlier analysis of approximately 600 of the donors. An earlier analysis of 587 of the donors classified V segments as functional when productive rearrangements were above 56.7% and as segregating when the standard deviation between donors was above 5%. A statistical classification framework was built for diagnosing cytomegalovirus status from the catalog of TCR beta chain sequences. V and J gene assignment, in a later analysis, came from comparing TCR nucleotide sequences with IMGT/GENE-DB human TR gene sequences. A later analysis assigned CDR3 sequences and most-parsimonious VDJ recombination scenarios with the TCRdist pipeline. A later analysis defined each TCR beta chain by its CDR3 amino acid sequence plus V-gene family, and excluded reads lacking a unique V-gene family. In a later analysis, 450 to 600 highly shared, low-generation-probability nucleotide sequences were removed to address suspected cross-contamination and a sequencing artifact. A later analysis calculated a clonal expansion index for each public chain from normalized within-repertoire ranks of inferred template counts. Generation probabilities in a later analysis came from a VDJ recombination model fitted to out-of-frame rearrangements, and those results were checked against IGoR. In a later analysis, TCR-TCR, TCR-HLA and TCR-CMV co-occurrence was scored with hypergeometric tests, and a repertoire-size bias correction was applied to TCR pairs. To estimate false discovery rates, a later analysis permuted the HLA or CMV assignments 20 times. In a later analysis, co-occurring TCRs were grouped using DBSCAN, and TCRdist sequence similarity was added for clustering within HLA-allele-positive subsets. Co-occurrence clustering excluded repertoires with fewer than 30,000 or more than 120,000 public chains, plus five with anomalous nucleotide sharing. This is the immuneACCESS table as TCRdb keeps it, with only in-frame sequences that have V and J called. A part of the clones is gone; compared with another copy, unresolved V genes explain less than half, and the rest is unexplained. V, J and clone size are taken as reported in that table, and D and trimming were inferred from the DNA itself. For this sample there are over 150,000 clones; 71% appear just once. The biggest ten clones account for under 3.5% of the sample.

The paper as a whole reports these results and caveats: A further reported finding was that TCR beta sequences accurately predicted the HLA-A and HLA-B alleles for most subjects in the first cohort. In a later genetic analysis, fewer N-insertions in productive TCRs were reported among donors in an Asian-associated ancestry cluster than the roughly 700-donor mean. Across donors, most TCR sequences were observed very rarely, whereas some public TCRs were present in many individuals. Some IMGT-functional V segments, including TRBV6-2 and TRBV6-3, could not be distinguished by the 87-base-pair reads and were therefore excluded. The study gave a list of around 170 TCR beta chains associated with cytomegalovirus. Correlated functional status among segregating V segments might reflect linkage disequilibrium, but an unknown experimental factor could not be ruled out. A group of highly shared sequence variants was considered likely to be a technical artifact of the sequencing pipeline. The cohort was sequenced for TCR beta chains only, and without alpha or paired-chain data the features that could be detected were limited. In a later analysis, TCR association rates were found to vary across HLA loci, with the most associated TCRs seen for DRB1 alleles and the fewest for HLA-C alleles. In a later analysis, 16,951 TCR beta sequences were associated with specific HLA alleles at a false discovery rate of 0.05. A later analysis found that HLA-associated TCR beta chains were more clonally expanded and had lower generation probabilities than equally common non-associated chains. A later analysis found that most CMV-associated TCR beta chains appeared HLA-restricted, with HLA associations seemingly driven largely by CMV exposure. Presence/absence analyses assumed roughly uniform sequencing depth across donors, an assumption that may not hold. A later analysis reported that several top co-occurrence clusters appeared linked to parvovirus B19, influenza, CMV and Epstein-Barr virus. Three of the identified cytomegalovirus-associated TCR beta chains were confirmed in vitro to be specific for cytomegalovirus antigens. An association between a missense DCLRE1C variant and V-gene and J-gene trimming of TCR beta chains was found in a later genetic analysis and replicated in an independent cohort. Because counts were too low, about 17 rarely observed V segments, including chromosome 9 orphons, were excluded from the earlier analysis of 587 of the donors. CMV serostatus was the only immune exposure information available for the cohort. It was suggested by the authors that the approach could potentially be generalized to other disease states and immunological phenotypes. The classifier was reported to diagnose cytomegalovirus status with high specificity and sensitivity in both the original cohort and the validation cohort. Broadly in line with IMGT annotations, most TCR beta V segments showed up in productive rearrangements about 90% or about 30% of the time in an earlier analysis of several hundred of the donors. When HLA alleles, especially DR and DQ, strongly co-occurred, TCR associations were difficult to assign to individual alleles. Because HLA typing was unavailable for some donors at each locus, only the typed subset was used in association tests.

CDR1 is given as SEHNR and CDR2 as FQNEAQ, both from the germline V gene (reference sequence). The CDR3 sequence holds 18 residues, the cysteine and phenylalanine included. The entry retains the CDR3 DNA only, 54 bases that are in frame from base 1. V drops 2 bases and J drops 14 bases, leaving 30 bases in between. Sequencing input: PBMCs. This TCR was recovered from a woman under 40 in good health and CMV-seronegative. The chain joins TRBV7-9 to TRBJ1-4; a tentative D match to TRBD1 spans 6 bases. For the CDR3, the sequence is CASSLPLTGTRQPVRLFF. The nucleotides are TGTGCCAGCAGCTTACCCCTGACCGGGACACGACAACCCGTGCGGCTGTTTTTT.